Below, 21 T cell receptor beta chains from the same sample are listed, as sequenced in a study of OX40 agonist ivuxolimab in advanced cancers. Generated by immunoSEQ multiplex PCR, the TCRdb table keeps only in-frame clones and is missing some. This sample has more than 50,000 clones, with roughly 85% found just once. The starting material was CD4+ or CD8+ T cells sorted from blood, obtained in a trial of the OX40 agonist ivuxolimab. Receptor source: an adult with an advanced solid tumor such as melanoma, head and neck, liver or kidney cancer.

The chain combines TRBV18 with TRBJ2-1, with D possibly being TRBD1 (5 bases). The germline gives CDR1 KGHSH, CDR2 LQKENI. Trimming took 2 bases from V and 6 from J, leaving 14 bases between them. There are 15 residues in the CDR3. CDR3 in DNA: TGTGCCAGCTCACCAGCCATGGGGCGCGTCAATGAGCAGTTCTTC. Its protein product is CASSPAMGRVNEQFF.

The rearrangement uses TRBV2 and TRBJ2-5; D unclear. V was shortened by 3 bases and J by 4 bases, with 6 bases between the two germline ends. This CDR3 has 12 amino acids. The germline V gene has CDR1 SNHLY and CDR2 FYNNEI. In DNA, the CDR3 is TGTGCCAGCAGTGATTTACCAGAGACCCAGTACTTC. It codes for CASSDLPETQYF. The full variable domain, with the rest looked up from reference TRBV2 and TRBJ2-5, is EPEVTQTPSHQVTQMGQEVILRCVPISNHLYFYWYRQILGQKVEFLVSFYNNEISEKSEIFDDQFSVERPDGSNFTLKIRSTKLEDSAMYFCASSDLPETQYFGPGTRLLVL.

The CDR3 region is CASSPEGNSNQPQHF. CDR3 in DNA: TGCGCCAGCAGCCCGGAGGGGAATAGCAATCAGCCCCAGCATTTT. The chain employs TRBV5-1 and TRBJ1-5, with D possibly being TRBD1 (5 bases). The ends were cut back, 4 bases at V and 0 bases at J, with 11 bases in the middle. Germline CDR1 is SGHRS and CDR2 is YFSETQ. This CDR3 is 15 amino acids long.

A word on this clone: The junction does not match germline at one end; this may be a read error. This same CDR3 is encoded by further DNA sequences in the sample. The V call is TRBV11-3, the J call TRBJ2-7; D is unresolved. From germline, CDR1 is SGHNT and CDR2 YENEEA. The CDR3 sequence is 17 residues long. CDR3 in DNA: TGTGCCAGCAGCTTAGCGGCTAGTGCGAATTCACCCTACGAACAGTACTTC. Translated, it gives CASSLAASANSPYEQYF.

The V and J genes are TRBV9 and TRBJ2-2; no definite D call. The CDR3 is 17 residues long. V was pared by 3 bases and J by 0 bases, with 15 bases between. The germline CDR1 and CDR2 sequences are SGDLS and YYNGEE. The CDR3 reads CASSAPKSEPNTGELFF. DNA of the CDR3: TGTGCCAGCAGCGCCCCCAAAAGTGAGCCGAACACCGGGGAGCTGTTTTTT.

This chain links TRBV30 with TRBJ1-3, with 9 bases matching TRBD1. This CDR3 spans 13 amino acids. Germline CDR1 and CDR2: GTSNPN and SVGIG (reference sequence). Trimming cost V 2 bases and J 7 bases; bases outside gene matches: 3. The CDR3 spells CAWSMTGGNTIYF. As DNA, the CDR3 is TGTGCCTGGAGTATGACAGGGGGGAACACCATATATTTT.

This chain joins TRBV5-1 and TRBJ2-2; a possible D gene is TRBD1 (6 bases). The V gene lost 4 bases and the J gene lost 1 base, with 11 bases spanning the gap. CDR1 and CDR2 from the germline V gene are SGHRS and YFSETQ. The CDR3 has 15 amino acids. CDR3 DNA sequence: TGCGCCAGCAGCCTACAGGGATTGAACACCGGGGAGCTGTTTTTT. This translates into CASSLQGLNTGELFF.

This chain links TRBV7-2 with TRBJ2-6, with D hard to call. The CDR3 sequence is 17 residues long. Germline CDR1 and CDR2: SGHTA and FQGNSA. The V end was cut by 2 bases, the J end by 1 base, with 12 bases between. The DNA of the CDR3 is TGTGCCAGCAGCTTACACTCGCCCACGTCTGGGGCCAACGTCCTGACTTTC. Translating it yields CASSLHSPTSGANVLTF.

This chain uses TRBV11-2 with TRBJ2-5; 10 bases line up with TRBD2. Trimming at V came to 1 base and at J to 2 bases, leaving 1 base not matched to a gene. Germline CDR1 is SGHAT and CDR2 is FQNNGV. The CDR3 loop spans 15 amino acids. CDR3 DNA sequence: TGTGCCAGCAGCTTAGGGACTAGCGGACAAGAGACCCAGTACTTC. It is translated as CASSLGTSGQETQYF.

The chain combines TRBV7-3 with TRBJ2-1; 14 nucleotides match TRBD2. This CDR3 has 14 amino acids. The J segment lost 10 bases and the V segment lost 5 bases, leaving 4 bases of the junction unmatched. CDR1 and CDR2 from the germline V gene are SGHTA and FQGTGA. CDR3 sequence: CASSQGLAGGEQFF. CDR3 DNA: TGTGCCAGCAGCCAAGGACTAGCGGGAGGAGAGCAGTTCTTC.

The gene calls are TRBV27 and TRBJ2-2; D gene uncertain. The CDR3 consists of 16 residues. Looked up from germline, CDR1 is MNHEY and CDR2 is SMNVEV (reference sequence). Deletions cut 5 bases from V and 2 bases from J, with 15 bases between. CDR3 coding DNA: TGTGCCAGCAGTCCCCTGGGTGTCGCCAACACCGGGGAGCTGTTTTTT. Translating gives CASSPLGVANTGELFF.

The J gene is TRBJ2-3, the V gene TRBV2, with 12 bases matching TRBD1. After removal of 6 bases from V and 6 bases from J, the junction contained 7 bases not matched to a gene. Germline V CDR1 and CDR2: SNHLY, FYNNEI. The CDR3 extends over 15 amino acids. In DNA, the CDR3 is TGTGCCAGCAGATACGGGACAGGGGGCAGCGATACGCAGTATTTT. The encoded protein is CASRYGTGGSDTQYF.

V and J are TRBV5-5 and TRBJ2-1; D perhaps matches TRBD2 (5 bases). Trimming removed 4 bases at V and 6 bases at J, with 17 bases between. CDR1 SGHKS and CDR2 YYEKEE come from the germline V gene (reference sequence). The CDR3 runs to 15 residues. The CDR3 here is CASSTDEGIGNEQFF. The DNA of the CDR3 is TGTGCCAGCAGCACTGATGAGGGAATTGGCAATGAGCAGTTCTTC.

The rearrangement joins TRBV27 to TRBJ2-2; unclear D gene. Per germline, CDR1 MNHEY and CDR2 SMNVEV (reference sequence). This CDR3 spans 13 amino acids. V dropped 1 base and J dropped 6 bases, with 6 bases sitting between them. The CDR3 bases are TGTGCCAGCAGTTTATTGGGGTCCGGGGAGCTGTTTTTT. This translates into CASSLLGSGELFF.

The chain has TRBV18 and TRBJ2-7, with D possibly TRBD1 on 6 matching bases. CDR3 size: 15 residues. Germline assignment: CDR1 KGHSH and CDR2 LQKENI. V lost 3 bases and J lost 0, with 12 bases in between. The CDR3 loop is CASSPSDSSSYEQYF. Here the CDR3 DNA reads TGTGCCAGCTCACCGTCGGACAGCAGCTCCTACGAGCAGTACTTC. The variable domain in full, with the rest retrieved from reference TRBV18 and TRBJ2-7, is NAGVMQNPRHLVRRRGQEARLRCSPMKGHSHVYWYRQLPEEGLKFMVYLQKENIIDESGMPKERFSAEFPKEGPSILRIQQVVRGDSAAYFCASSPSDSSSYEQYFGPGTRLTVT.

The chain joins TRBV7-8 to TRBJ2-1; D is undetermined. The CDR3 is 14 amino acids. V was cut by 1 base and J by 10 bases, with 14 bases left in between. Germline CDR1 reads SGHVS; CDR2 reads FQNEAQ. This chain's CDR3 is CASSLGLRLPEQFF. CDR3 in DNA: TGTGCCAGCAGCTTAGGGCTGCGGCTCCCAGAGCAGTTCTTC.

V usage is TRBV7-8 and J usage is TRBJ2-7; TRBD2 agrees at 8 bases. Trimming cost V 7 bases and J 3 bases; bases outside gene matches: 17. This CDR3 has 17 residues. Germline CDR1 reads SGHVS; CDR2 reads FQNEAQ. CDR3 protein: CASTQRLAGPKSYEQYF. CDR3 coding DNA: TGTGCCAGCACCCAACGTCTAGCGGGCCCAAAGAGCTACGAGCAGTACTTC.

The chain uses TRBV4-1 and TRBJ2-7, with 9 bases identical to TRBD1. CDR1 and CDR2 (germline): MGHRA, YSYEKL. The CDR3 is made up of 15 amino acids. V was clipped by 7 bases and J by 5 bases; unmatched bases: 12. The CDR3 sequence: CASTPRGTGMDEQYF. The CDR3 DNA sequence: TGCGCCAGCACCCCCCGGGGGACAGGGATGGACGAGCAGTACTTC.

This chain connects TRBV7-9 to TRBJ2-2, with D unclear. This CDR3 has 15 amino acids. Trimming removed 2 bases at V and 0 bases at J, with 7 bases between. Per germline, CDR1 SEHNR and CDR2 FQNEAQ (reference sequence). The CDR3 coding sequence is TGTGCCAGCAGCTTATTCGAATCGAACACCGGGGAGCTGTTTTTT. Translation: CASSLFESNTGELFF.

As to this clone: The identical CDR3 is also encoded by other nucleotide sequences in the sample. The rearrangement links TRBV7-9 to TRBJ2-7, with unresolved D. The CDR3 totals 14 residues. Germline V gene lookup returns CDR1 SEHNR and CDR2 FQNEAQ (reference sequence). V was cut by 1 base and J by 0 bases, with 7 bases left in between. The DNA for the CDR3 is TGTGCCAGCAGCTTAGGGCCAAACTCCTACGAGCAGTACTTC. Amino acids: CASSLGPNSYEQYF.

V usage is TRBV9 and J usage is TRBJ2-2, with D possibly matching TRBD1 (5 bases). V was pared by 0 bases and J by 6 bases, with 6 bases between. Germline V CDR1 and CDR2: SGDLS, YYNGEE. CDR3 length: 13 amino acids. CDR3 in amino acids: CASSVVGAGELFF. The DNA of the CDR3 is TGTGCCAGCAGCGTAGTAGGGGCCGGGGAGCTGTTTTTT.